This TCR beta chain appears in the sequencing data of a study of T cell responses to AZD1222 COVID-19 vaccine. Method: immunoSEQ multiplex PCR; TCRdb's copy keeps in-frame clones and lacks some. The profile shows some 97,000 clones, over 75% of them singletons. Details on this clone: The target antigen is unknown.

Study-wide results and limits: Clonal diversity may have been underestimated in mostly white British donors. None of the repertoires were sampled until the peak T cell response had passed.

The CDR3 has 14 residues. Losses at the gene ends were 6 bases for V and 9 bases for J; bases not matched to a gene: 5. The germline V gene encodes CDR1 MNHEY and CDR2 SVGAGI. V usage is TRBV6-5 and J usage is TRBJ1-6; 10 bases are a match to TRBD1. The sequencing here drew on peripheral blood, taken on day 0 of MenACWY control vaccination. The source is an adult in good health. CDR3 region: CASRPDRGGSPLHF. CDR3 coding DNA: TGTGCCAGCAGACCGGACAGGGGGGGTTCACCCCTCCACTTT.